This T cell receptor (beta chain) was documented in a study of T-cell reconstitution after alpha-beta-depleted transplantation in children. Germline values: CDR1 WNHNN, CDR2 SYGVQD (reference sequence). The trim removed 7 bases at V and 0 bases at J, leaving 11 bases unmatched. The CDR3 covers 16 residues. This clonotype occurred many times. A library of TCRbeta sequences, prepared with unique molecular identifiers, was generated. TCRdb redid the calling of the PCR reads with MiXCR, one entry per CDR3 protein. This table has around 250,000 distinct CDR3 sequences, 6.5% to 10% appearing once. The chain employs TRBV10-1 and TRBJ2-7; TRBD1 matches 8 bases. Sequenced here: PBMCs, mostly from graft donor cells, sampled 180 days after TCRalphabeta/CD19-depleted stem cell transplant. The TCR was taken from a male patient aged 5 to 17 who had a stem cell transplant for acute lymphoblastic leukemia, so the T cells may come from the graft donor. Here the CDR3 reads CASTRVGDRSSYEQYF. DNA of the CDR3: TGCGCCAGCACCAGAGTAGGGGACAGGAGCTCCTACGAGCAGTACTTC.